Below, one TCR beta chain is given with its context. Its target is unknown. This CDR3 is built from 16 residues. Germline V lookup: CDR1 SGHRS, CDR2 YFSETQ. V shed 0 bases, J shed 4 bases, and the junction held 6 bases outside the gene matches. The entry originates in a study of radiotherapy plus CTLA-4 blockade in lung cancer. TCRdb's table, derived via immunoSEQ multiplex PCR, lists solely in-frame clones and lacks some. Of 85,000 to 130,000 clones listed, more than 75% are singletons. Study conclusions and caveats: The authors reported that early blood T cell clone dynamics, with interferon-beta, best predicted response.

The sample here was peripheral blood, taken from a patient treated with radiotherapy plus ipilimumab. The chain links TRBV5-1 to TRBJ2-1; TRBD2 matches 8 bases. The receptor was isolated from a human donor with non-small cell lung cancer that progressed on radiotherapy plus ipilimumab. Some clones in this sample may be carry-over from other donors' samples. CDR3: CASSLGSRGAYNEQFF. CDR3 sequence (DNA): TGCGCCAGCAGCTTGGGCTCGCGGGGGGCTTACAATGAGCAGTTCTTC.